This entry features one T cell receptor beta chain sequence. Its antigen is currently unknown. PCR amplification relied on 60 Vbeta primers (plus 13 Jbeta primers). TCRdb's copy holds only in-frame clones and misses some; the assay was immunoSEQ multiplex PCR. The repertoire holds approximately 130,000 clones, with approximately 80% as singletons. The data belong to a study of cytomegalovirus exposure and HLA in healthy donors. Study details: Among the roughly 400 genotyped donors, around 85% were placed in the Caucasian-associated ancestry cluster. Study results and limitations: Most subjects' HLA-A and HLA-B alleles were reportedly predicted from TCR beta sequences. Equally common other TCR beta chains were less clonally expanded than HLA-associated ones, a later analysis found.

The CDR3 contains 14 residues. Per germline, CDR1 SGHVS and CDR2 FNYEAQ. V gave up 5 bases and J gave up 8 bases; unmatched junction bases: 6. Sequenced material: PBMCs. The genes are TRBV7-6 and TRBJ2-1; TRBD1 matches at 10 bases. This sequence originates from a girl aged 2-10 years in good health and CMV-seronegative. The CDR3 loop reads CASSRTGGTDEQFF. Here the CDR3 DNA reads TGTGCCAGCAGCCGGACAGGGGGGACCGATGAGCAGTTCTTC.